The 18 T cell receptor beta chains reported below all come from one sample, sequenced in a study of CD8 T cells in ankylosing spondylitis. Study-level findings and limits: Seemingly characteristic of ankylosing spondylitis blood was a TCR beta motif consisting of about 8 highly homologous variants.

No antigen has been assigned to these receptors. MiXCR, applied by TCRdb to the 5' RACE reads, yields one record per CDR3 protein. In the table there are 450,000 or so distinct CDR3 sequences, 25% to 30% of which are singletons. Source material: blood, either unsorted or a sorted T cell fraction (not recorded which). These receptors all stem from a male donor with ankylosing spondylitis.

This clonotype appeared a few times. V and J are TRBV29-1 and TRBJ1-2; possibly TRBD1 for D (6 bases). The CDR3 loop spans 12 amino acids. Germline V CDR1 and CDR2: SQVTM, ANQGSEA. V was pared by 2 bases and J by 6 bases, with 10 bases between. Here the CDR3 DNA reads TGCAGCGTTGAAACAGGGTCTGATGGCTACACCTTC. It encodes CSVETGSDGYTF. The whole variable domain, filled in from reference TRBV29-1 and TRBJ1-2, reads SAVISQKPSRDICQRGTSLTIQCQVDSQVTMMFWYRQQPGQSLTLIATANQGSEATYESGFVIDKFPISRPNLTFSTLTVSNMSPEDSSIYLCSVETGSDGYTFGSGTRLTVV.

The chain uses TRBV30 and TRBJ1-6, with D unclear. Germline CDR1 GTSNPN, CDR2 SVGIG (reference sequence). This CDR3 spans 14 amino acids. V shed 3 bases and J shed 6 bases, with 12 bases lying between them. CDR3 sequence (DNA): TGTGCCTGGAGACCCAGTTCCAGTAATTCACCCCTCCACTTT. Amino acids: CAWRPSSSNSPLHF.

In this sample, this clonotype turned up a few times. The chain has TRBV25-1 and TRBJ1-4; 7 bases map to TRBD1. This CDR3 comprises 16 residues. Germline V gene data show CDR1 as MGHDK and CDR2 as SYGVNS. Trimming at V came to 1 base and at J to 8 bases, leaving 10 bases not matched to a gene. The CDR3 DNA is TGTGCCAGCAGTGAATTCTTTGGGTCAGGGGGAGAAAAACTGTTTTTT. This sequence encodes CASSEFFGSGGEKLFF.

The V call is TRBV7-9, the J call TRBJ1-5; 8 nucleotides match TRBD1. This CDR3 contains 15 residues. The J segment lost 3 bases and the V segment lost 1 base, leaving 2 bases of the junction unmatched. The germline V gene has CDR1 SEHNR and CDR2 FQNEAQ (reference sequence). The CDR3 spells CASSLGQGYNQPQHF. The CDR3 bases are TGTGCCAGCAGCTTAGGACAGGGGTACAATCAGCCCCAGCATTTT.

The rearrangement joins TRBV5-1 to TRBJ2-1; 10 bases are a match to TRBD2. In germline, CDR1 is SGHRS, CDR2 YFSETQ. V lost 0 bases to trimming and J lost 15 bases; unmatched junction nucleotides: 12. CDR3 length: 15 residues. CDR3 amino acids: CASSLASAGGPEGFF. The DNA of the CDR3 is TGCGCCAGCAGCTTGGCTTCAGCGGGAGGGCCGGAGGGGTTCTTC.

The chain couples TRBV5-1 to TRBJ2-7; D may be TRBD1 (5 bases). This CDR3 region has 15 residues. V dropped 2 bases and J dropped 4 bases, with 16 bases sitting between them. Germline-derived CDR1 and CDR2 are SGHRS and YFSETQ. DNA for the CDR3: TGCGCCAGCAGCTTCAGGGCGTCTGGCGATTACGAGCAGTACTTC. Its protein is CASSFRASGDYEQYF. Variable domain in full (rest from reference TRBV5-1 and TRBJ2-7): KAGVTQTPRYLIKTRGQQVTLSCSPISGHRSVSWYQQTPGQGLQFLFEYFSETQRNKGNFPGRFSGRQFSNSRSEMNVSTLELGDSALYLCASSFRASGDYEQYFGPGTRLTVT.

The chain joins TRBV11-2 to TRBJ1-4; 9 bases are a match to TRBD1. Looked up from germline, CDR1 is SGHAT and CDR2 is FQNNGV. The CDR3 is made up of 15 amino acids. The ends lost 1 base at V and 4 bases at J; junction bases unmatched: 1. This CDR3 reads CASSLGDRDNEKLFF. The CDR3 region has the DNA TGTGCCAGCAGCTTAGGGGACAGGGATAATGAAAAACTGTTTTTT.

This clonotype has a handful of counts. The rearrangement links TRBV20-1 to TRBJ2-3; D gene unclear. The CDR3 is made up of 10 amino acids. CDR1 and CDR2 (germline): DFQATT, SNEGSKA (reference sequence). With 1 base removed from V and 6 bases from J, the gap between germline ends came to 2 bases. CDR3 sequence (DNA): TGCAGTGCTAGAGTGGATACGCAGTATTTT. Amino acid sequence: CSARVDTQYF.

The CDR3 sequence: CSARVAGGYEQYF. The CDR3 nucleotides are TGCAGTGCTAGAGTAGCGGGGGGCTACGAGCAGTACTTC. This sequence joins TRBV20-1 and TRBJ2-7; 10 nucleotides align to TRBD2. This CDR3 contains 13 residues. V was clipped by 1 base and J by 3 bases; unmatched bases: 0. CDR1 DFQATT and CDR2 SNEGSKA come from the germline V gene (reference sequence).

The rearrangement joins TRBV3-1 to TRBJ2-1; 11 nucleotides agree with TRBD1. V was pared by 4 bases and J by 1 base, with 9 bases of the junction left unmatched. There are 18 residues in the CDR3. Germline CDR1 reads LGHDT; CDR2 reads YNNKEL (reference sequence). The CDR3 DNA is TGTGCCAGCAGCCCCTCGGCTGGGACAGGGGGTTCCTACAATGAGCAGTTCTTC. Its protein product is CASSPSAGTGGSYNEQFF.

Ten or more counts support this clonotype. The chain joins TRBV6-1 to TRBJ2-3; 14 nucleotides match TRBD2. V dropped 5 bases and J dropped 4; count of bases not matched to a gene: 8. The CDR3 loop spans 17 amino acids. In germline, CDR1 is MNHNS, CDR2 SASEGT. CDR3 protein: CASSRPGTSGSPDTQYF. As DNA, the CDR3 is TGTGCCAGCAGTCGTCCCGGGACTAGCGGGAGTCCAGATACGCAGTATTTT.

This rearrangement joins TRBV15 to TRBJ2-3; D uncertain. CDR3 size: 13 residues. Germline values: CDR1 LNHNV, CDR2 YYDKDF (reference sequence). V was trimmed by 0 bases and J by 6 bases, leaving 7 bases between them. CDR3 protein: CATSRDVLDTQYF. DNA of the CDR3: TGTGCCACCAGCAGAGATGTTTTGGATACGCAGTATTTT.

There are a few counts of this clonotype. This chain connects TRBV6-1 to TRBJ2-1, with D perhaps matching TRBD1 (6 bases). CDR1 and CDR2 (germline): MNHNS, SASEGT. V lost 1 base, J lost 4 bases, and 11 bases lay in between. The CDR3 spans 15 residues. CDR3 loop: CASSEEGVAYNEQFF. CDR3 bases: TGTGCCAGCAGTGAAGAGGGGGTAGCTTACAATGAGCAGTTCTTC.

V usage is TRBV18 and J usage is TRBJ1-1; no clear D. The germline V gene has CDR1 KGHSH and CDR2 LQKENI. V was clipped by 3 bases and J by 1 base, with 6 bases between them. The CDR3 totals 13 residues. The CDR3 loop reads CASSPEQNTEAFF. CDR3 coding DNA: TGTGCCAGCTCACCGGAACAGAACACTGAAGCTTTCTTT.

In this sample, this clonotype turned up once. The J gene is TRBJ2-5, the V gene TRBV11-2, with TRBD2 matching 7 bases. Germline V gives CDR1 SGHAT, CDR2 FQNNGV. This CDR3 is 14 amino acids long. Trimming cost V 4 bases and J 2 bases; bases outside gene matches: 4. CDR3: CASSSLGGQETQYF. In DNA, the CDR3 is TGTGCCAGCAGCTCCCTGGGGGGGCAAGAGACCCAGTACTTC.

This chain connects TRBV5-1 to TRBJ2-1; 10 nucleotides match TRBD2. J gave up 5 bases and V 4 bases, and 12 bases lay outside the gene matches. The germline V gene encodes CDR1 SGHRS and CDR2 YFSETQ. The CDR3 is 17 amino acids. The CDR3: CASSILPRTSGNNEQFF. The CDR3 DNA follows: TGCGCCAGCAGCATACTACCGAGGACTAGCGGAAACAATGAGCAGTTCTTC.

This chain links TRBV20-1 with TRBJ1-2; D may be TRBD1 (5 bases). This CDR3 has 12 residues. The ends were cut back, 5 bases at V and 8 bases at J, with 15 bases in the middle. Looked up from germline, CDR1 is DFQATT and CDR2 is SNEGSKA (reference sequence). This chain's CDR3 is CSARDGGTGYTF. The CDR3 DNA sequence: TGCAGTGCTCGGGACGGGGGAACCGGCTACACCTTC.

The chain combines TRBV7-2 with TRBJ2-7; D call uncertain. Trimming shortened V by 1 base and J by 2 bases, and 6 bases separated the two germline ends. Looked up from germline, CDR1 is SGHTA and CDR2 is FQGNSA. There are 13 residues in the CDR3. The CDR3 spells CASSLDLPYEQYF. In DNA form, the CDR3 reads TGTGCCAGCAGCTTAGACCTCCCCTACGAGCAGTACTTC.